This paragraph covers one T cell receptor (beta chain) sequence. Its matching antigen is unknown. Germline assignment: CDR1 WNHNN and CDR2 SYGVQD (reference sequence). Trimming at V came to 6 bases and at J to 6 bases, leaving 4 bases not matched to a gene. The CDR3 spans 13 residues. This sample stems from a study of shared clonotypes between healthy human individuals. Whole-study results and caveats: Roughly 5% of naive CD4 clonotypes were shared across a handful of donors. Naive subsets, compared against memory subsets, generally had larger estimated richness values.

Produced via immunoSEQ multiplex PCR; TCRdb's table is partial and in-frame only. The sample carries about 1 million clones, more than 60% recorded once. The receptor's source is a man aged 18 to 30 in good health. This chain joins TRBV10-1 and TRBJ2-2, with TRBD1 matching over 7 bases. Sequencing was done on a sample of memory CD4+ T cells sorted from blood. Subset: CD45RA-negative fraction. CDR3 amino acids: CASSPTGPGELFF. Here the CDR3 DNA reads TGCGCCAGCAGCCCGACAGGGCCCGGGGAGCTGTTTTTT.